Each of the 17 T cell receptor beta chains below was sequenced from the same sample in a study of T cells after posttransplantation cyclophosphamide. Libraries were prepared by immunoSEQ multiplex PCR; TCRdb keeps only in-frame clonotypes and omits some of them. The sample yields about 21,000 clones, more than 80% seen once. Sampled 1 year posttransplant, controls received myeloablative marrow transplants, methotrexate and a calcineurin inhibitor. The material was PBMCs, obtained approximately 370 days after allogeneic stem cell transplant with calcineurin inhibitor and methotrexate. Receptors originate from a female patient between 30 and 45 years old who received an allogeneic stem cell transplant from an unrelated donor, was CMV-positive, and had acute and chronic GVHD. Some T cells may trace back to the graft donor.

The chain uses TRBV5-5 and TRBJ2-5, with D possibly being TRBD1 (6 bases). The CDR3 is made up of 16 amino acids. Trimming took 4 bases from V and 3 from J, leaving 19 bases between them. In germline, CDR1 is SGHKS, CDR2 YYEKEE (reference sequence). CDR3 in DNA: TGTGCCAGCAGCATGGCTTTAGACAGGACCAAAGAGACCCAGTACTTC. It yields the protein CASSMALDRTKETQYF.

The gene calls are TRBV11-3 and TRBJ2-3, with 10 positions matching TRBD2. Germline values: CDR1 SGHNT, CDR2 YENEEA. This CDR3 spans 15 amino acids. Trimming at V came to 7 bases and at J to 0 bases, leaving 4 bases not matched to a gene. In DNA form, the CDR3 reads TGTGCCAGCACCGGACTAGCGGCTAGCACAGATACGCAGTATTTT. Its protein is CASTGLAASTDTQYF.

The chain uses TRBV7-8 and TRBJ2-1, with 11 bases lining up with TRBD2. V lost 6 bases and J lost 0; bases outside the gene matches: 7. There are 17 residues in the CDR3. Germline-derived CDR1 and CDR2 are SGHVS and FQNEAQ. For the CDR3, the DNA is TGTGCCAGCAGGCGACTAGCGGGGCCATACTCCTACAATGAGCAGTTCTTC. Protein product: CASRRLAGPYSYNEQFF.

This clone appeared a few times. Here the CDR3 reads CASSAPQSNSPLHF. The CDR3 DNA is TGTGCCAGCAGCGCCCCCCAGTCCAATTCACCCCTCCACTTT. This sequence joins TRBV11-3 and TRBJ1-6; no firm D call. The CDR3 totals 14 residues. Trimming removed 5 bases from V and 7 bases from J, with 12 bases in between. The germline CDR1 and CDR2 sequences are SGHNT and YENEEA.

The rearrangement uses TRBV6-4 and TRBJ2-3; TRBD1 matches at 8 bases. Per germline, CDR1 MRHNA and CDR2 SNTAGT. CDR3 length equals 15 residues. The junction had 7 bases not matched to a gene; V was cut back by 2 bases and J by 6 bases. DNA of the CDR3: TGTGCCAGCAGTGACGGACAGGGTGGCGGGGATACGCAGTATTTT. Its protein is CASSDGQGGGDTQYF.

The rearrangement links TRBV5-1 to TRBJ2-3; 15 bases match TRBD2. The CDR3 covers 15 residues. Germline V lookup: CDR1 SGHRS, CDR2 YFSETQ. V shed 4 bases and J 6 bases; nucleotides not matched to a gene: 3. Written as DNA, the CDR3 is TGCGCCAGCAGCCCCGGGACTAGCGGGAGGGATACGCAGTATTTT. Its protein is CASSPGTSGRDTQYF.

The chain employs TRBV5-1 and TRBJ2-1, with D possibly TRBD2 on 6 matching bases. This CDR3 is built from 15 residues. With 1 base removed from V and 9 bases from J, the gap between germline ends came to 17 bases. Germline V gene sequence: CDR1 SGHRS, CDR2 YFSETQ. CDR3 DNA: TGCGCCAGCAGCTTGATTTCCGGGGGAGTCGGTGAGCAGTTCTTC. This gives the protein CASSLISGGVGEQFF.

This sequence joins TRBV10-1 and TRBJ2-3; tentatively, D is TRBD2 (6 bases). Germline CDR1 reads WNHNN; CDR2 reads SYGVQD (reference sequence). CDR3 length: 13 residues. V lost 8 bases, J lost 2 bases, and 11 bases lay in between. The CDR3 DNA is TGCGCCAGCGGCGGGATTATCACAGATACGCAGTATTTT. Translated, it gives CASGGIITDTQYF.

The chain links TRBV7-3 to TRBJ2-1; TRBD2 might be the D (5 bases). CDR3 length equals 20 residues. The V end was cut by 2 bases, the J end by 0 bases, with 23 bases between. Germline assignment: CDR1 SGHTA and CDR2 FQGTGA. The CDR3 nucleotides are TGTGCCAGCAGCTTATGGCGGCCCAGGACTCTACGGAGCTCCTACAATGAGCAGTTCTTC. Encoded protein: CASSLWRPRTLRSSYNEQFF.

The J gene is TRBJ2-2, the V gene TRBV19, with 7 bases matching TRBD1. The CDR3 totals 15 residues. V was pared by 8 bases and J by 4 bases, with 10 bases of the junction left unmatched. Germline V gene data show CDR1 as LNHDA and CDR2 as SQIVND (reference sequence). CDR3 region: CASSRQGWGTGELFF. As DNA, the CDR3 is TGTGCCAGTTCTAGACAGGGATGGGGCACCGGGGAGCTGTTTTTT.

The V and J genes are TRBV6-1 and TRBJ2-1; 7 positions agree with TRBD2. This CDR3 is 13 amino acids long. CDR1 and CDR2 (germline): MNHNS, SASEGT. The V and J ends lost 11 bases and 4 bases, in that order; junction bases with no gene match: 8. CDR3 loop: CAGRMRGYNEQFF. The CDR3 DNA follows: TGTGCCGGGCGGATGCGGGGGTACAATGAGCAGTTCTTC.

This clone was counted only a few times. The chain couples TRBV6-6 to TRBJ2-7; 7 bases agree with TRBD2. V dropped 0 bases and J dropped 12; count of bases not matched to a gene: 8. This CDR3 has 13 amino acids. CDR1 is MNHNY and CDR2 is SVGAGI in the germline V gene (reference sequence). The CDR3 sequence: CASSYSVRGKGYF. CDR3 nucleotide sequence: TGTGCCAGCAGTTACTCGGTGCGGGGGAAGGGGTACTTC.

The chain employs TRBV7-9 and TRBJ1-6; TRBD1 matches at 7 bases. The length of the CDR3 is 13 residues. V shed 2 bases and J 11 bases; nucleotides not matched to a gene: 3. The V gene's germline CDR1 is SEHNR and CDR2 FQNEAQ (reference sequence). The CDR3 reads CASSLQGDTPLHF. The CDR3 DNA follows: TGTGCCAGCAGCTTACAGGGGGACACACCCCTCCACTTT.

This clone came up once. This chain links TRBV9 with TRBJ2-3, with no clear D. Germline assignment: CDR1 SGDLS and CDR2 YYNGEE. The ends were cut back, 0 bases at V and 5 bases at J, with 10 bases in the middle. The length of the CDR3 is 14 residues. CDR3 DNA sequence: TGTGCCAGCAGCGTAGATGGTCGAGAAGATACGCAGTATTTT. Translating gives CASSVDGREDTQYF.

The rearrangement links TRBV18 to TRBJ1-1; 9 positions match TRBD1. The ends lost 4 bases at V and 1 base at J; junction bases unmatched: 10. CDR1 is KGHSH, CDR2 LQKENI, per germline. The CDR3 length is 17 residues. The CDR3 sequence is CASSLRGTGRENTEAFF. The CDR3 DNA is TGTGCCAGCTCACTCAGGGGGACAGGGCGAGAGAACACTGAAGCTTTCTTT.

The chain links TRBV7-9 to TRBJ1-2, with 7 nucleotides matching TRBD1. The CDR3 totals 14 residues. Germline values: CDR1 SEHNR, CDR2 FQNEAQ (reference sequence). The J segment lost 3 bases and the V segment lost 5 bases, leaving 6 bases of the junction unmatched. CDR3: CASSPFDRDYGYTF. The CDR3 nucleotides are TGTGCCAGCAGCCCATTTGACAGGGACTATGGCTACACCTTC.

The CDR3 sequence: CASSALRAPAWDTQYF. The CDR3, as DNA: TGTGCCAGCAGTGCGTTACGAGCGCCGGCTTGGGATACGCAGTATTTT. This chain connects TRBV6-1 to TRBJ2-3; D remains ambiguous. The CDR3 sequence is 16 residues long. V lost 4 bases, J lost 6 bases, and 20 bases lay in between. Germline V CDR1 and CDR2: MNHNS, SASEGT.